One and the same sample provided the 16 T cell receptor beta chains below, sequenced in a study of shared clonotypes between healthy human individuals. Only in-frame clones appear in the TCRdb table, and some are missing; sequencing was by immunoSEQ multiplex PCR. This table holds over a million clones, around three quarters found once. The sample was memory CD4+ T cells from PBMCs. Subset in this sample: CD45RA-negative fraction. The receptors here all came from a man aged 18-30 years in good health. Some clones in this sample may be carry-over from other donors' samples.

This clone appeared many times. The chain couples TRBV28 to TRBJ2-7; D is uncertain. This CDR3 is built from 12 residues. With 2 bases removed from V and 12 bases from J, the gap between germline ends came to 14 bases. CDR1 and CDR2 from the germline V gene are MDHEN and SYDVKM. CDR3 in DNA: TGTGCCAGCAGTTTAGGCGCCCTCTTACCGTACTTC. Translating gives CASSLGALLPYF.

This rearrangement joins TRBV9 to TRBJ1-4; 7 nucleotides align to TRBD1. Germline CDR1 and CDR2: SGDLS and YYNGEE. J was trimmed by 8 bases and V by 3 bases; bases with no gene match: 7. The CDR3 totals 14 residues. Here the CDR3 reads CASSARQGGEKLFF. In DNA form, the CDR3 reads TGTGCCAGCAGCGCTAGACAGGGAGGGGAAAAACTGTTTTTT.

J is TRBJ1-1 and V is TRBV5-4; D is possibly TRBD1 (5 bases). V shed 0 bases and J shed 4 bases, with 16 bases lying between them. CDR3 length equals 16 residues. CDR1 and CDR2 (germline): SGHNT, YYREEE (reference sequence). The CDR3 is CASSLGQGMVGTEAFF. Written as DNA, the CDR3 is TGTGCCAGCAGCTTGGGCCAGGGCATGGTCGGCACTGAAGCTTTCTTT.

This clone appeared once. The gene calls are TRBV11-2 and TRBJ2-7; tentatively, D is TRBD1 (5 bases). The length of the CDR3 is 14 residues. CDR1 and CDR2 from the germline V gene are SGHAT and FQNNGV. V gave up 2 bases and J gave up 0 bases, with 8 bases separating them. In DNA form, the CDR3 reads TGTGCCAGCAGCTTATTCCAGGGCTCCTACGAGCAGTACTTC. Translation: CASSLFQGSYEQYF.

This clone was observed a handful of times. Distinct nucleotide sequences in the sample also encode this CDR3. The gene calls are TRBV28 and TRBJ2-7; D is ambiguous. Trimming shortened V by 5 bases and J by 3 bases, and 5 bases separated the two germline ends. Germline V gives CDR1 MDHEN, CDR2 SYDVKM. The CDR3 has 11 amino acids. The CDR3 DNA follows: TGTGCCAGCAGTCTGGGCTACGAGCAGTACTTC. Amino acid sequence: CASSLGYEQYF.

V and J are TRBV7-8 and TRBJ1-2, with D maybe TRBD1 (5 bases). V lost 10 bases to trimming and J lost 3 bases, with 9 bases between them. The CDR3 loop spans 11 amino acids. Germline V lookup: CDR1 SGHVS, CDR2 FQNEAQ. This CDR3 is CAIGTYYGYTF. Here the CDR3 DNA reads TGTGCCATCGGGACGTACTATGGCTACACCTTC.

This clone was observed a handful of times. The chain recombines TRBV5-1 with TRBJ1-2, with 7 bases matching TRBD1. CDR3 length equals 13 residues. Trimming at V came to 7 bases and at J to 3 bases, leaving 6 bases not matched to a gene. Germline V gives CDR1 SGHRS, CDR2 YFSETQ. Here the CDR3 DNA reads TGCGCCAGCGGACTAACAGGGGACTATGGCTACACCTTC. Amino acids: CASGLTGDYGYTF.

This rearrangement joins TRBV28 to TRBJ1-2, with TRBD1 matching 11 bases. The CDR3 spans 14 residues. Per germline, CDR1 MDHEN and CDR2 SYDVKM. Trimming took 5 bases from V and 7 from J; bases not matched to a gene: 6. In nucleotides, the CDR3 is TGTGCCAGCAGTCGAGGACAGGGGGCGCGTGGCTACACCTTC. Residues: CASSRGQGARGYTF.

The V and J genes are TRBV20-1 and TRBJ1-1; no firm D call. Germline V gene sequence: CDR1 DFQATT, CDR2 SNEGSKA (reference sequence). Trimming removed 6 bases from V and 8 bases from J, with 13 bases in between. The CDR3 covers 11 residues. CDR3 DNA: TGCAGTGCCCCCTGGGCAGAAGAAGCTTTCTTT. Amino acids: CSAPWAEEAFF.

The chain couples TRBV10-2 to TRBJ1-3; D gene unclear. Germline CDR1 and CDR2: WSHSY and SAAADI. Trimming left V 6 bases short and J 1 base short, with 7 bases between. This CDR3 has 13 residues. Written as DNA, the CDR3 is TGCGCCAGCAGCCGGGAGTCTGGAAACACCATATATTTT. Translated: CASSRESGNTIYF.

This chain uses TRBV27 with TRBJ2-2; 7 positions agree with TRBD1. Germline V gene sequence: CDR1 MNHEY, CDR2 SMNVEV (reference sequence). This CDR3 has 15 residues. V was pared by 5 bases and J by 3 bases, with 6 bases of the junction left unmatched. This chain's CDR3 is CASSRYRGDTGELFF. The CDR3 DNA sequence: TGTGCCAGCAGTCGGTACAGGGGCGACACCGGGGAGCTGTTTTTT.

This clone has ten or more counts. V and J are TRBV18 and TRBJ1-2, with 8 bases aligning to TRBD1. The CDR3 runs to 15 residues. V trimming: 2 bases; J trimming: 4 bases; junction bases outside the gene matches: 6. Germline V gives CDR1 KGHSH, CDR2 LQKENI. The chain's CDR3 is CASSPGQGRIYGYTF. The CDR3 DNA reads TGTGCCAGCTCACCAGGACAGGGCCGGATCTATGGCTACACCTTC.

The chain has TRBV5-6 and TRBJ2-1; 7 nucleotides line up with TRBD2. Germline CDR1 and CDR2: SGHDT and YYEEEE. With 3 bases clipped from V and 7 bases from J, the junction kept 10 bases outside the gene matches. The CDR3 consists of 15 residues. The CDR3 DNA reads TGTGCCAGCAGCTCTACGGGGAGGGCCCAGAATGAGCAGTTCTTC. It translates to CASSSTGRAQNEQFF.

In the case of this clone: Possible read error: a much larger clone is one base away. This rearrangement joins TRBV7-6 to TRBJ2-7; 8 nucleotides align to TRBD2. The CDR3 has 14 amino acids. Germline lookup yields CDR1 SGHVS and CDR2 FNYEAQ. Trimming took 2 bases from V and 2 from J; bases not matched to a gene: 2. CDR3 bases: TGTGCCAGCAGCTTAACTAGCGGCACCTACGAGCAGTACTTC. Its translation is CASSLTSGTYEQYF.

This clone showed up just a few times. This chain uses TRBV11-3 with TRBJ2-2, with a tentative D call TRBD1 (6 bases). V lost 0 bases and J lost 3, with 8 bases in between. The length of the CDR3 is 15 residues. Per germline, CDR1 SGHNT and CDR2 YENEEA. CDR3 region: CASSLEQGDTGELFF. CDR3 coding DNA: TGTGCCAGCAGCTTAGAACAGGGTGACACCGGGGAGCTGTTTTTT.

The genes are TRBV21-1 and TRBJ2-3; the D call in the table, TRBD2, was not verified against the DNA. TRBV21-1 is given as a pseudogene. The CDR3 extends over 18 amino acids. This CDR3 reads CASSKTWLADASTDTQYF. In DNA form, the CDR3 reads TGTGCCAGCAGCAAAACTTGGCTAGCGGATGCGAGCACAGATACGCAGTATTTT.